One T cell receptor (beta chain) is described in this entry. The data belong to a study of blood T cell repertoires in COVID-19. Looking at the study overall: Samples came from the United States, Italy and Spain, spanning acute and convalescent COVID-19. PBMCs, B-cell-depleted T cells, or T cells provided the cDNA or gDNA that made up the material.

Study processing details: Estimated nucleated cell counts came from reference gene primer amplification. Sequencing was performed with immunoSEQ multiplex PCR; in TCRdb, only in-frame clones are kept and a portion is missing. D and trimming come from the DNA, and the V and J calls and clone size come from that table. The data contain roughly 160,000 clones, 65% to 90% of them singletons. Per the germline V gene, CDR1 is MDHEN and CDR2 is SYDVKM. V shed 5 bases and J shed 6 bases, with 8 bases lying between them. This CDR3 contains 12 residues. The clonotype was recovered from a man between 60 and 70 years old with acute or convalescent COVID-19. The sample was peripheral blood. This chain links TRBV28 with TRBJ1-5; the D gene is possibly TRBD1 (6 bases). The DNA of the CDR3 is TGTGCCAGCAGTGTACAGGGTCAGCCCCAGCATTTT. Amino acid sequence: CASSVQGQPQHF. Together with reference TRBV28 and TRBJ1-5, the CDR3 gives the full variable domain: DVKVTQSSRYLVKRTGEKVFLECVQDMDHENMFWYRQDPGLGLRLIYFSYDVKMKEKGDIPEGYSVSREKKERFSLILESASTNQTSMYLCASSVQGQPQHFGDGTRLSIL.